These 16 T cell receptor beta chains were all obtained from the same sample, sequenced in a study of T cells in Graves' hyperthyroidism and ophthalmopathy. Amplified TCR beta CDR3 regions derived from RNA transcripts. TCR CDR3 underwent first-round RT-PCR with the HTBI primer set. One entry per CDR3 protein results from TCRdb running MiXCR on the multiplex PCR reads. Among 200,000 to 250,000 distinct CDR3 sequences listed, roughly 18% were seen once. Sequenced input: blood. These receptors were obtained from a man aged 50 to 60 with Graves' hyperthyroidism.

V is TRBV24-1 and J is TRBJ2-6; 9 positions match TRBD1. CDR1 and CDR2 (germline): KGHDR, SFDVKD. CDR3 size: 18 residues. J lost 0 bases, V lost 4 bases, and 6 bases had no gene match. In DNA, the CDR3 is TGTGCCACCAGTGACTCCGGGACAGGGCTCTCTGGGGCCAACGTCCTGACTTTC. Protein sequence: CATSDSGTGLSGANVLTF.

This clonotype was seen ten or more times. CDR3 in amino acids: CASSLAQIGADTQYF. In DNA, the CDR3 is TGTGCCAGCAGCTTAGCTCAGATCGGGGCAGATACGCAGTATTTT. The chain is built from TRBV7-2 and TRBJ2-3; possible D gene TRBD2, 5 bases. The germline CDR1 and CDR2 sequences are SGHTA and FQGNSA. V dropped 0 bases and J dropped 4 bases, with 11 bases sitting between them. This CDR3 has 15 residues.

The V call is TRBV12-3 or TRBV12-4, the J call TRBJ2-3; TRBD1 matches at 8 bases. The CDR3 runs 16 residues. The V gene end was trimmed by 1 base and the J gene end by 4 bases; junction bases not matched to a gene: 7. DNA for the CDR3: TGTGCCAGCAGTTTAGAGACAGGGGTCCGGGCAGATACGCAGTATTTT. Translated: CASSLETGVRADTQYF.

This clonotype was recorded once. The rearrangement uses TRBV4-2 and TRBJ2-3; D is unclear. The CDR3 covers 15 residues. V lost 0 bases and J lost 5, with 12 bases in between. Germline values: CDR1 LGHNA, CDR2 YNFKEQ. In DNA form, the CDR3 reads TGTGCCAGCAGCCAAGATCCTTTAGATTTAGATACGCAGTATTTT. Amino acids: CASSQDPLDLDTQYF.

This clonotype has at least ten counts. J is TRBJ1-5 and V is TRBV5-5, with a tentative D call TRBD1 (5 bases). Germline V gives CDR1 SGHKS, CDR2 YYEKEE (reference sequence). The CDR3 consists of 16 residues. The V end lost 0 bases, the J end lost 3 bases, and 13 bases lay between the germline ends. CDR3 coding DNA: TGTGCCAGCAGCTTGGCCATAGGGGCCCTCAATCAGCCCCAGCATTTT. This sequence encodes CASSLAIGALNQPQHF.

This clonotype was detected ten times or more. The chain has TRBV3-1 and TRBJ2-5; 14 positions match TRBD2. V was pared by 3 bases and J by 5 bases, with 2 bases of the junction left unmatched. This CDR3 spans 15 amino acids. The germline V gene has CDR1 LGHDT and CDR2 YNNKEL (reference sequence). For the CDR3, the DNA is TGTGCCAGCAGCCACAGACTAGCGGGGGGGGAGACCCAGTACTTC. Amino acid sequence: CASSHRLAGGETQYF.

This clonotype came up many times. The gene calls are TRBV28 and TRBJ2-5, with TRBD1 matching 9 bases. The germline V gene has CDR1 MDHEN and CDR2 SYDVKM. The CDR3 sequence is 15 residues long. The J segment lost 7 bases and the V segment lost 1 base, leaving 7 bases of the junction unmatched. The CDR3 bases are TGTGCCAGCAGTTTATTGGGACAGGGCTCGGCGACCCAGTACTTC. Translated: CASSLLGQGSATQYF.

This clonotype was seen at least ten times. This chain uses TRBV20-1 with TRBJ1-1; no firm D call. V gave up 3 bases and J gave up 0 bases, with 14 bases separating them. Looked up from germline, CDR1 is DFQATT and CDR2 is SNEGSKA (reference sequence). The CDR3 length is 15 residues. CDR3 loop: CSASGINFMNTEAFF. As DNA, the CDR3 is TGCAGTGCTAGCGGCATTAACTTTATGAACACTGAAGCTTTCTTT.

This clonotype was counted between two and nine times. The chain is built from TRBV5-4 and TRBJ2-1; D ambiguous. Between the trimmed V and J ends, which lost 0 bases and 7 bases, there was a span of 8 bases. The germline CDR1 and CDR2 sequences are SGHNT and YYREEE (reference sequence). This CDR3 comprises 13 residues. CDR3 sequence (DNA): TGTGCCAGCAGCTTGGACCCAAGGAATGAGCAGTTCTTC. It codes for CASSLDPRNEQFF.

This clonotype was counted many times. This sequence joins TRBV11-2 and TRBJ1-5; D not resolved. The CDR3 has 13 residues. Germline CDR1 is SGHAT and CDR2 is FQNNGV. Trimming removed 2 bases from V and 2 bases from J, with 4 bases in between. CDR3 loop: CASSLRGNQPQHF. Written as DNA, the CDR3 is TGTGCCAGCAGCTTACGGGGCAATCAGCCCCAGCATTTT.

This clonotype was observed many times. The chain combines TRBV10-3 with TRBJ2-3; TRBD1 aligns across 7 bases. Trimming at V came to 5 bases and at J to 4 bases, leaving 6 bases not matched to a gene. The germline V gene encodes CDR1 ENHRY and CDR2 SYGVKD. This CDR3 has 14 amino acids. The CDR3 DNA sequence: TGTGCCATCAGTCCAGGACAGGAGGCAGATACGCAGTATTTT. Protein product: CAISPGQEADTQYF.

This clonotype has ten or more counts. The chain couples TRBV12-3 or TRBV12-4 to TRBJ1-1, with 8 bases identical to TRBD1. The ends lost 4 bases at V and 4 bases at J; junction bases unmatched: 2. The CDR3 has 13 residues. CDR3 sequence (DNA): TGTGCCAGCAGTTCTACAGGGGGCACTGAAGCTTTCTTT. Translated, it gives CASSSTGGTEAFF.

The sample holds many counts of this clonotype. The J gene is TRBJ2-1, the V gene TRBV5-1, with D perhaps being TRBD1 or TRBD2 (5 bases each). CDR3 length: 14 amino acids. V lost 1 base and J 7 bases, leaving 12 bases between the germline ends. The germline CDR1 and CDR2 sequences are SGHRS and YFSETQ. The CDR3 is CASSLPPGGNEQFF. CDR3 DNA sequence: TGCGCCAGCAGCTTGCCCCCTGGGGGAAATGAGCAGTTCTTC.

This clonotype came up many times. The chain carries TRBV28 and TRBJ2-1, with D unclear. CDR1 and CDR2 from the germline V gene are MDHEN and SYDVKM. The CDR3 is made up of 12 amino acids. With 3 bases removed from V and 10 bases from J, the gap between germline ends came to 10 bases. The CDR3 bases are TGTGCCAGCAGTTTTTCGGTGCGGGAGCAGTTCTTC. It yields the protein CASSFSVREQFF.

V is TRBV29-1 and J is TRBJ2-7, with a tentative D call TRBD1 (6 bases). Germline V gene lookup returns CDR1 SQVTM and CDR2 ANQGSEA. Trimming shortened V by 7 bases and J by 1 base, and 11 bases separated the two germline ends. The CDR3 contains 12 residues. CDR3 in amino acids: CSARQASYEQYF. The CDR3 DNA sequence: TGCAGCGCCCGACAGGCTTCCTACGAGCAGTACTTC.

The chain employs TRBV20-1 and TRBJ2-7; 9 nucleotides line up with TRBD2. The V gene end was trimmed by 2 bases and the J gene end by 2 bases; junction bases not matched to a gene: 7. Germline-derived CDR1 and CDR2 are DFQATT and SNEGSKA (reference sequence). The CDR3 runs 15 residues. Here the CDR3 reads CSARNPSSGAYEQYF. As DNA, the CDR3 is TGCAGTGCTAGAAATCCATCTAGCGGGGCCTACGAGCAGTACTTC.